Shown below are 12 T cell receptor beta chains from a single sample sequenced in a study of spatial heterogeneity in lung cancer. General observations from the study: For expanded intratumoral alpha and beta TCRs, counts tracked tumor mutation counts.

TCRdb re-derived calls from the 5' RACE reads in MiXCR, one entry per CDR3 protein. The table records 8,000 to 10,000 distinct CDR3 sequences, 7.5% to 9.5% of them present only once. Noted time point: sample taken at primary tumor resection. Their target antigens are unknown. The sequencing used lung tumor tissue, collected at surgery. Source of these receptors: a female donor with early-stage non-small cell lung cancer.

This chain connects TRBV4-1 to TRBJ2-7; 7 bases match TRBD2. J was trimmed by 3 bases and V by 0 bases; bases with no gene match: 2. In germline, CDR1 is MGHRA, CDR2 YSYEKL. CDR3 length equals 14 residues. The CDR3 loop reads CASSQDERGYEQYF. The DNA of the CDR3 is TGCGCCAGCAGCCAAGATGAGCGGGGCTACGAGCAGTACTTC.

This clonotype was seen only a few times. The CDR3 DNA sequence: TGCGCCAGCAGCCTCGACAGGGTAAGCACTGAAGCTTTCTTT. Its translation is CASSLDRVSTEAFF. The chain couples TRBV5-1 to TRBJ1-1; 7 nucleotides match TRBD1. The CDR3 consists of 14 residues. Germline lookup yields CDR1 SGHRS and CDR2 YFSETQ. Losses at the gene ends were 4 bases for V and 4 bases for J; bases not matched to a gene: 7.

The chain has TRBV15 and TRBJ1-4; 8 bases are shared with TRBD1. This CDR3 has 15 residues. The junction had 7 bases not matched to a gene; V was cut back by 2 bases and J by 8 bases. Germline V gene lookup returns CDR1 LNHNV and CDR2 YYDKDF (reference sequence). This CDR3 reads CATSRRDRWGEKLFF. The CDR3 DNA sequence: TGTGCCACCAGCAGAAGGGACAGGTGGGGCGAAAAACTGTTTTTT. Using reference TRBV15 and TRBJ1-4 for the parts outside the CDR3, the full variable domain is DAMVIQNPRYQVTQFGKPVTLSCSQTLNHNVMYWYQQKSSQAPKLLFHYYDKDFNNEADTPDNFQSRRPNTSFCFLDIRSPGLGDTAMYLCATSRRDRWGEKLFFGSGTQLSVL.

This clonotype rates as medium-sized (0.01 to 0.1%). V is TRBV12-3 or TRBV12-4 and J is TRBJ1-2; no firm D call. V lost 1 base and J 8 bases, leaving 8 bases between the germline ends. The CDR3 consists of 12 residues. The CDR3 sequence: CASSLEGWGYTF. The CDR3 nucleotides are TGTGCCAGCAGTTTAGAGGGTTGGGGCTACACCTTC.

V and J are TRBV28 and TRBJ2-6, with unresolved D. CDR1 is MDHEN, CDR2 SYDVKM, per germline. V lost 1 base and J lost 4, with 5 bases in between. The length of the CDR3 is 14 residues. The CDR3 reads CASSLSAGANVLTF. DNA for the CDR3: TGTGCCAGCAGTTTATCAGCCGGGGCCAACGTCCTGACTTTC.

This clonotype was picked up many times. V is TRBV27 and J is TRBJ2-4; 9 positions match TRBD1. The CDR3 runs to 17 residues. J was trimmed by 1 base and V by 10 bases; bases with no gene match: 14. Germline CDR1 reads MNHEY; CDR2 reads SMNVEV (reference sequence). CDR3 amino acids: CATGPLTGGVAKNIQYF. CDR3 nucleotide sequence: TGTGCCACCGGACCACTTACAGGGGGCGTGGCCAAAAACATTCAGTACTTC.

This clonotype is medium-sized. This chain links TRBV19 with TRBJ2-7, with 10 bases lining up with TRBD2. Germline V gene sequence: CDR1 LNHDA, CDR2 SQIVND (reference sequence). V lost 5 bases, J lost 2 bases, and 6 bases stayed unmatched. The CDR3 spans 15 residues. The CDR3 region has the DNA TGTGCCAGTAGTGTACTAGCGGGGCCAACCTACGAGCAGTACTTC. Residues: CASSVLAGPTYEQYF.

By proportion, this clonotype is medium-sized (0.01 to 0.1%). V is TRBV2 and J is TRBJ1-6, with D maybe TRBD1 (5 bases). Germline lookup yields CDR1 SNHLY and CDR2 FYNNEI. Trimming left V 6 bases short and J 4 bases short, with 22 bases between. This CDR3 has 18 amino acids. The CDR3 loop reads CASRRWDGRLSYNSPLHF. The CDR3 DNA reads TGTGCCAGCAGACGATGGGACGGTCGGCTGTCGTATAATTCACCCCTCCACTTT. Complete variable domain (other parts from reference TRBV2 and TRBJ1-6): EPEVTQTPSHQVTQMGQEVILRCVPISNHLYFYWYRQILGQKVEFLVSFYNNEISEKSEIFDDQFSVERPDGSNFTLKIRSTKLEDSAMYFCASRRWDGRLSYNSPLHFGNGTRLTVT.

This clonotype occurred a few times. The rearrangement joins TRBV28 to TRBJ1-5; TRBD1 is a possible D gene (6 bases). Germline values: CDR1 MDHEN, CDR2 SYDVKM. Between the trimmed V and J ends, which lost 4 bases and 7 bases, there was a span of 14 bases. The CDR3 extends over 14 amino acids. For the CDR3, the DNA is TGTGCCAGCAGTTCAGCGGGGGGCGGGCAGCCCCAGCATTTT. This translates into CASSSAGGGQPQHF.

This clonotype counts as medium-sized. This chain joins TRBV7-9 and TRBJ2-2; 12 positions match TRBD2. V gave up 2 bases and J gave up 5 bases; unmatched junction bases: 3. The CDR3 consists of 16 residues. CDR1 SEHNR and CDR2 FQNEAQ come from the germline V gene (reference sequence). The CDR3 DNA follows: TGTGCCAGCAGCTTACGACTAGCGGGAGATACCGGGGAGCTGTTTTTT. Translated, it gives CASSLRLAGDTGELFF.

This clonotype is categorized as medium-sized. This chain joins TRBV20-1 and TRBJ2-6; D unresolved. V gave up 1 base and J gave up 4 bases, with 11 bases separating them. This CDR3 is built from 15 residues. Germline V gene data show CDR1 as DFQATT and CDR2 as SNEGSKA (reference sequence). In DNA, the CDR3 is TGCAGTGCTAGAGTGTCCGGCAGCGGGGCCAACGTCCTGACTTTC. It specifies CSARVSGSGANVLTF.

This clonotype has a handful of counts. Sequence at one end of the junction differs from germline and may be a read error. The chain couples TRBV4-2 to TRBJ2-1; TRBD2 matches 10 bases. Germline V gene sequence: CDR1 LGHNA, CDR2 YNFKEQ. The CDR3 is 14 residues long. CDR3 residues: CASSQLWSGGEEVF. For the CDR3, the DNA is TGTGCCAGCAGCCAACTGTGGAGCGGGGGGGAAGAGGTCTTC.